A selection of T cell receptor beta chains follows, all from one sample in a study of cytomegalovirus exposure and HLA in healthy donors. The protocol was immunoSEQ multiplex PCR, while the TCRdb copy is restricted to in-frame clones and leaves out a portion. The repertoire consists of 130,000 or so clones, with around 79% occurring once and the leading ten covering over 2%. Material for sequencing was PBMCs. The receptors derive from a middle-aged woman in good health and CMV-seropositive. Each CDR3 is given with its conserved first and last residue. D genes are given only for firm matches. Size is stated for part of the rows, as once, few or many counts, or as a class when the clone is expanded.

>.|TRBV7-3|TRBJ2-7|TRBD1
CASSQGTGWHEQYF
TGTGCCAGCAGCCAAGGGACAGGGTGGCACGAGCAGTACTTC
>once|TRBV7-2|TRBJ2-7|TRBD2
CASSETGRPSYEQYF
TGTGCCAGCAGCGAAACCGGGAGGCCGTCCTACGAGCAGTACTTC
>.|TRBV2|TRBJ2-5|.
CASRWQGEETQYF
TGTGCCAGCAGATGGCAGGGCGAAGAGACCCAGTACTTC
>.|TRBV9|TRBJ2-1|.
CASSVEVRGDEQFF
TGTGCCAGCAGCGTAGAGGTCAGGGGCGATGAGCAGTTCTTC
>.|TRBV5-5|TRBJ1-4|TRBD1
CASSWGTGGSVAEKLFF
TGTGCCAGCAGCTGGGGGACAGGGGGATCGGTGGCCGAAAAACTGTTTTTT
>few|TRBV1|TRBJ2-7|.
CTSSHQTASVPREQYF
TGCACCAGCAGCCACCAAACTGCTAGCGTTCCGCGGGAGCAGTACTTC
>.|TRBV14|TRBJ1-6|TRBD1
CASSQEARGQGVRTPLHF
TGTGCCAGCAGCCAAGAAGCGAGGGGACAGGGAGTTAGAACACCCCTCCACTTT
>.|TRBV10-3|TRBJ1-1|.
CAIRSRGDTEAFF
TGTGCCATCAGATCGCGCGGGGATACTGAAGCTTTCTTT
>.|TRBV29-1|TRBJ1-4|.
CSVGGGDEKLFF
TGCAGCGTTGGTGGGGGGGACGAAAAACTGTTTTTT
>.|TRBV6-1|TRBJ2-7|.
CASSEGYRSYEQYF
TGTGCCAGCAGTGAAGGGTACAGGTCCTACGAGCAGTACTTC
>few|TRBV5-4|TRBJ2-5|TRBD2
CASSWGTSGQETQYF
TGTGCCAGCAGCTGGGGGACTAGCGGACAAGAGACCCAGTACTTC
>.|TRBV7-3|TRBJ2-3|.
CASSPGGDTQYF
TGTGCCAGCAGCCCCGGAGGAGATACGCAGTATTTT
>.|TRBV5-4|TRBJ2-1|TRBD2
CASSFSGVRYNEQFF
TGTGCCAGCAGTTTTAGCGGGGTCCGGTACAATGAGCAGTTCTTC
>few|TRBV5-1|TRBJ2-6|TRBD2
CASSLTSGVSGANVLTF
TGCGCCAGCAGCTTGACTAGCGGGGTGTCTGGGGCCAACGTCCTGACTTTC
>.|TRBV30|TRBJ2-2|TRBD2
CAWSVPGLAGTGELFF
TGTGCCTGGAGTGTACCGGGACTAGCGGGAACCGGGGAGCTGTTTTTT
>.|TRBV6-1|TRBJ1-5|.
CASNGAGVSNQPQHF
TGTGCCAGCAACGGCGCAGGGGTGAGCAATCAGCCCCAGCATTTT
>.|TRBV4-2|TRBJ2-1|TRBD2
CASSQDWTSGRASYNEQFF
TGTGCCAGCAGCCAAGATTGGACTAGCGGGAGGGCCTCCTACAATGAGCAGTTCTTC
>.|TRBV5-1|TRBJ2-7|.
CASSISGAYEQYF
TGCGCCAGCAGCATCTCAGGGGCCTACGAGCAGTACTTC
>.|TRBV4-2|TRBJ2-5|.
CASSPSGGQGSWETQYF
TGTGCCAGCAGCCCCTCTGGCGGGCAGGGGAGTTGGGAGACCCAGTACTTC
>.|TRBV28|TRBJ1-2|TRBD1
CASSPGGAVYGYTF
TGTGCCAGCAGCCCAGGGGGCGCCGTCTATGGCTACACCTTC
>.|TRBV7-9|TRBJ2-7|.
CASSLDSGPAGKQYF
TGTGCCAGCAGCTTAGACTCCGGCCCAGCAGGGAAGCAGTACTTC
>few|TRBV27|TRBJ1-4|.
CASSSLRLEKLFF
TGTGCCAGCAGTTCCCTGAGGTTGGAAAAACTGTTTTTT
>.|TRBV4-3|TRBJ2-1|.
CASSQESVTEQFF
TGCGCCAGCAGCCAAGAAAGCGTTACTGAGCAGTTCTTC
>once|TRBV28|TRBJ1-2|.
CASSLGGLYGYTF
TGTGCCAGCAGTCTTGGGGGACTCTATGGCTACACCTTC
>few|TRBV5-5|TRBJ2-7|.
CASSFGPLHSYEQYF
TGTGCCAGCAGCTTTGGGCCCCTCCACAGCTACGAGCAGTACTTC